Following are 30 T cell receptor beta chains from one sample sequenced in a study of spatial heterogeneity in lung cancer. Study-level points and caveats: Tumors with more nonsynonymous mutations had more expanded intratumoral alpha and beta TCRs.

The time point here: sample taken at primary tumor resection. TCRdb ran MiXCR on the 5' RACE reads and lists one entry per CDR3 protein. The data contain about 9,600 distinct CDR3 sequences, 6.3% of them seen just once; the ten biggest clones take up less than 8.5%. The antigens these receptors bind are not known. Sequences were derived from lung tumor tissue, sampled at surgery. The receptors originated from a female donor with early-stage non-small cell lung cancer.

This clonotype came up many times. The gene calls are TRBV7-2 and TRBJ1-5; D ambiguous. This CDR3 has 15 amino acids. The germline gives CDR1 SGHTA, CDR2 FQGNSA. Trimming shortened V by 1 base and J by 0 bases, and 7 bases separated the two germline ends. The CDR3 sequence: CASSLGRYSNQPQHF. In nucleotides, the CDR3 is TGTGCCAGCAGCTTAGGCCGGTATAGCAATCAGCCCCAGCATTTT.

This clonotype was seen many times. V and J are TRBV7-9 and TRBJ2-7, with D possibly being TRBD1 (6 bases). CDR1 and CDR2 (germline): SEHNR, FQNEAQ (reference sequence). This CDR3 is built from 14 residues. The V gene lost 6 bases and the J gene lost 1 base, with 13 bases spanning the gap. The CDR3 loop is CASRPSGESYEQYV. For the CDR3, the DNA is TGTGCCAGCAGGCCCTCAGGGGAATCCTACGAGCAGTACGTC.

Only a few counts were recorded for this clonotype. The chain links TRBV6-5 to TRBJ2-5; D not resolved. The CDR3 is 13 residues long. CDR1 and CDR2 (germline): MNHEY, SVGAGI. Between the trimmed V and J ends, which lost 0 bases and 1 base, there was a span of 3 bases. CDR3 DNA: TGTGCCAGCAGTTACTCGTTCCAAGAGACCCAGTACTTC. As protein: CASSYSFQETQYF.

This clonotype is large in the sample. The chain employs TRBV5-6 and TRBJ2-6; D is perhaps TRBD1 or TRBD2 (5 bases each). Trimming removed 2 bases at V and 0 bases at J, with 12 bases between. CDR3 size: 17 residues. From germline, CDR1 is SGHDT and CDR2 YYEEEE. The CDR3 nucleotides are TGTGCCAGCAGCTTCCCGGGACGGTACTCTGGGGCCAACGTCCTGACTTTC. Its protein product is CASSFPGRYSGANVLTF.

This clonotype is termed medium-sized. The chain links TRBV4-3 to TRBJ2-1, with D maybe TRBD1 (6 bases). This CDR3 region has 16 residues. Trimming removed 0 bases at V and 6 bases at J, with 15 bases between. Germline V gene lookup returns CDR1 LGHNA and CDR2 YSLEER. The CDR3 loop reads CASSQDGAARGNEQFF. CDR3 nucleotides: TGCGCCAGCAGCCAAGATGGAGCGGCCAGGGGCAATGAGCAGTTCTTC.

This clonotype was seen repeatedly, ten times or more. The genes are TRBV7-6 and TRBJ2-5; D assignment may be TRBD1 or TRBD2 (5 bases each). This CDR3 is 14 amino acids long. CDR1 is SGHVS, CDR2 FNYEAQ, per germline. V was cut by 3 bases and J by 3 bases, with 11 bases left in between. This CDR3 reads CASSFFRGEETQYF. The CDR3 nucleotides read TGTGCCAGCAGCTTTTTTAGGGGAGAAGAGACCCAGTACTTC.

This clonotype turned up a few times. DNA of the CDR3: TGCAGTGCTCAGGGACAGGGGGCTGAAGCTTTCTTT. Translated: CSAQGQGAEAFF. The chain links TRBV20-1 to TRBJ1-1; TRBD1 matches at 11 bases. V shed 5 bases, J shed 6 bases, and the junction held 2 bases outside the gene matches. Germline V gives CDR1 DFQATT, CDR2 SNEGSKA (reference sequence). This CDR3 spans 12 amino acids.

Ten or more counts support this clonotype. The J gene is TRBJ2-1, the V gene TRBV3-1, with D uncertain. Germline V gene sequence: CDR1 LGHDT, CDR2 YNNKEL (reference sequence). The CDR3 runs 15 residues. V was clipped by 1 base and J by 0 bases, with 7 bases between them. The CDR3 coding sequence is TGTGCCAGCAGCCAAGGCGGCAGCTCCTACAATGAGCAGTTCTTC. Its protein product is CASSQGGSSYNEQFF.

This clonotype occurred a few times. The J gene is TRBJ2-7, the V gene TRBV28; TRBD2 matches at 7 bases. This CDR3 has 14 residues. V was pared by 6 bases and J by 6 bases, with 11 bases of the junction left unmatched. Germline lookup yields CDR1 MDHEN and CDR2 SYDVKM. The CDR3 coding sequence is TGTGCCAGCAGGCCCCTAGCGGAAAAAGGCGAGCAGTACTTC. Its protein product is CASRPLAEKGEQYF.

This clonotype has just one count. Just one base apart from a much larger clone, this may be a read error. The chain recombines TRBV9 with TRBJ1-1, with D possibly being TRBD1 (5 bases). The CDR3 contains 14 residues. The germline CDR1 and CDR2 sequences are SGDLS and YYNGEE. This CDR3 reads CVSSVSGMNTEAFF. For the CDR3, the DNA is TGTGTCAGCAGCGTGTCAGGGATGAACACTGAAGCTTTCTTT.

This clonotype has at least ten counts. The rearrangement joins TRBV7-2 to TRBJ2-3; D is unclear. Looked up from germline, CDR1 is SGHTA and CDR2 is FQGNSA. V lost 2 bases and J 2 bases, leaving 8 bases between the germline ends. There are 14 residues in the CDR3. The CDR3, as DNA: TGTGCCAGCAGCTTAAGTAGAAACACAGATACGCAGTATTTT. Amino acid sequence: CASSLSRNTDTQYF.

This clonotype was picked up many times. The chain is built from TRBV28 and TRBJ1-5; no clear D gene. V dropped 3 bases and J dropped 5 bases, with 5 bases sitting between them. CDR1 is MDHEN and CDR2 is SYDVKM in the germline V gene. The CDR3 sequence is 12 residues long. CDR3 in amino acids: CASSFGYQPQHF. The CDR3 bases are TGTGCCAGCAGTTTTGGGTATCAGCCCCAGCATTTT.

The table lists this clonotype with many counts. The genes are TRBV9 and TRBJ2-1, with unresolved D. Germline lookup yields CDR1 SGDLS and CDR2 YYNGEE. CDR3 length: 12 residues. The V end was cut by 0 bases, the J end by 8 bases, with 6 bases between. CDR3: CASSVVDDEQFF. As DNA, the CDR3 is TGTGCCAGCAGCGTAGTAGATGATGAGCAGTTCTTC.

The table lists this clonotype with many counts. The rearrangement uses TRBV7-2 and TRBJ2-5; 11 bases fit TRBD2. Germline V gene sequence: CDR1 SGHTA, CDR2 FQGNSA. Trimming at V came to 5 bases and at J to 7 bases, leaving 3 bases not matched to a gene. The CDR3 covers 13 residues. DNA of the CDR3: TGTGCCAGCAGCGTTAGCGGGGGGGGGACCCAGTACTTC. It yields the protein CASSVSGGGTQYF.

This clonotype was detected a few times. This chain links TRBV5-1 with TRBJ2-5, with 7 bases that match TRBD1. The J segment lost 5 bases and the V segment lost 4 bases, leaving 5 bases of the junction unmatched. The CDR3 totals 13 residues. The germline V gene encodes CDR1 SGHRS and CDR2 YFSETQ. In nucleotides, the CDR3 is TGCGCCAGCAGCAGGGGGCTGTTCGAGACCCAGTACTTC. As protein: CASSRGLFETQYF.

This clonotype was found many times. The chain links TRBV19 to TRBJ1-5; D is unclear. V was cut by 7 bases and J by 1 base, with 14 bases left in between. The CDR3 length is 15 residues. The germline gives CDR1 LNHDA, CDR2 SQIVND (reference sequence). CDR3 region: CASIRAPGSNQPQHF. The CDR3 region has the DNA TGTGCCAGTATTCGGGCCCCGGGAAGCAATCAGCCCCAGCATTTT.

This clonotype was counted only a few times. The V and J genes are TRBV6-6 and TRBJ2-3; 8 bases are shared with TRBD2. This CDR3 contains 13 residues. Trimming cost V 8 bases and J 6 bases; bases outside gene matches: 7. Per germline, CDR1 MNHNY and CDR2 SVGAGI (reference sequence). CDR3 sequence: CASWSGGGDTQYF. The CDR3 DNA reads as TGTGCCAGCTGGAGCGGGGGAGGGGATACGCAGTATTTT.

This clonotype was picked up a small number of times. The J gene is TRBJ2-3, the V gene TRBV5-1; D assignment may be TRBD1 or TRBD2 (5 bases each). CDR1 and CDR2 from the germline V gene are SGHRS and YFSETQ. Trimming removed 3 bases at V and 6 bases at J, with 5 bases between. This CDR3 has 11 residues. In nucleotides, the CDR3 is TGCGCCAGCAGCTGGGGGGATACGCAGTATTTT. This sequence encodes CASSWGDTQYF.

This clonotype has more than one count but fewer than ten. This chain connects TRBV24-1 to TRBJ2-1, with 13 bases identical to TRBD2. Looked up from germline, CDR1 is KGHDR and CDR2 is SFDVKD. The CDR3 is 17 residues long. V was clipped by 4 bases and J by 5 bases; unmatched bases: 7. The chain's CDR3 is CATSEWTSGSLNNEQFF. The CDR3, as DNA: TGTGCCACCAGTGAGTGGACTAGCGGGAGTTTGAACAATGAGCAGTTCTTC.

This clonotype has a count of ten or more. The V call is TRBV7-9, the J call TRBJ2-2; D gene unclear. The CDR3 is 16 residues long. Germline V lookup: CDR1 SEHNR, CDR2 FQNEAQ (reference sequence). V was clipped by 3 bases and J by 5 bases, with 16 bases between them. Here the CDR3 reads CASSFQPFTVTGELFF. The CDR3 DNA reads as TGTGCCAGCAGCTTCCAACCCTTCACAGTTACCGGGGAGCTGTTTTTT. Filled out from reference TRBV7-9 and TRBJ2-2, the complete variable domain reads DTGVSQNPRHKITKRGQNVTFRCDPISEHNRLYWYRQTLGQGPEFLTYFQNEAQLEKSRLLSDRFSAERPKGSFSTLEIQRTEQGDSAMYLCASSFQPFTVTGELFFGEGSRLTVL.

This clonotype was recorded a few times. The chain employs TRBV27 and TRBJ2-5; 8 bases map to TRBD1. V was clipped by 4 bases and J by 2 bases; unmatched bases: 6. CDR3 size: 15 residues. Germline V lookup: CDR1 MNHEY, CDR2 SMNVEV (reference sequence). The CDR3: CASSSGQGGQETQYF. In DNA form, the CDR3 reads TGTGCCAGCAGTTCTGGACAGGGAGGACAAGAGACCCAGTACTTC.

By share of the sample, this clonotype is medium-sized. The chain links TRBV6-5 to TRBJ2-3; D unclear. CDR1 and CDR2 (germline): MNHEY, SVGAGI. The CDR3 spans 11 residues. V shed 8 bases and J shed 2 bases, with 5 bases lying between them. CDR3 region: CASGNTDTQYF. In nucleotides, the CDR3 is TGTGCCAGCGGGAACACAGATACGCAGTATTTT.

By sample fraction, this clonotype is medium-sized (0.01 to 0.1%). V gene TRBV4-1 combines with J gene TRBJ1-2; D gene unclear. Germline CDR1 and CDR2: MGHRA and YSYEKL. This CDR3 has 15 amino acids. The V gene lost 0 bases and the J gene lost 8 bases, with 16 bases spanning the gap. DNA of the CDR3: TGCGCCAGCAGCCAAGATCGGGTCGGCCTGGGAGGCTACACCTTC. This translates into CASSQDRVGLGGYTF.

This clonotype is termed large. CDR3 in amino acids: CASSGFEGRSYNEQFF. As DNA, the CDR3 is TGTGCCAGCAGCGGGTTTGAGGGCAGATCCTACAATGAGCAGTTCTTC. The V gene is TRBV7-9, the J gene TRBJ2-1; D is perhaps TRBD2 (5 bases). V lost 5 bases to trimming and J lost 1 base, with 15 bases between them. The CDR3 is 16 residues long. The germline V gene encodes CDR1 SEHNR and CDR2 FQNEAQ (reference sequence).

This clonotype occurred many times. CDR3 amino acids: CASSLEGRGLGAHTGELFF. In nucleotides, the CDR3 is TGTGCCAGCAGCTTAGAGGGGCGTGGACTAGGAGCCCACACCGGGGAGCTGTTTTTT. The chain joins TRBV7-9 to TRBJ2-2, with 7 bases fitting TRBD2. The V and J ends lost 1 base and 3 bases, in that order; junction bases with no gene match: 14. The CDR3 is 19 residues long. Germline loops: CDR1 SEHNR, CDR2 FQNEAQ (reference sequence).

This clonotype was recorded many times. This chain uses TRBV7-3 with TRBJ2-3; TRBD1 is a possible D gene (6 bases). The CDR3 loop spans 16 amino acids. Germline V gene data show CDR1 as SGHTA and CDR2 as FQGTGA. Trimming took 1 base from V and 4 from J, leaving 15 bases between them. DNA for the CDR3: TGTGCCAGCAGCTTAATGCAGGGGCCCGGGGCAGATACGCAGTATTTT. Translated, it gives CASSLMQGPGADTQYF.

The J gene is TRBJ2-1, the V gene TRBV12-3 or TRBV12-4, with TRBD2 matching 7 bases. The trim removed 3 bases at V and 6 bases at J, leaving 14 bases unmatched. The CDR3 runs to 17 residues. CDR3 loop: CASSLTGSSGKGNEQFF. CDR3 sequence (DNA): TGTGCCAGCAGTTTGACGGGATCCAGCGGGAAGGGCAATGAGCAGTTCTTC.

This clonotype was counted at least ten times. The chain employs TRBV29-1 and TRBJ2-1; the D gene is possibly TRBD2 (5 bases). Per germline, CDR1 SQVTM and CDR2 ANQGSEA. Trimming removed 4 bases at V and 9 bases at J, with 13 bases between. The CDR3 has 12 residues. The CDR3 loop is CSVGRREGEQFF. The CDR3 region has the DNA TGCAGCGTTGGACGGAGAGAGGGTGAGCAGTTCTTC.

CDR3: CASSFSYEQYF. CDR3 DNA sequence: TGTGCCAGCAGTTTCTCCTACGAGCAGTACTTC. The chain has TRBV27 and TRBJ2-7; D not certain. The germline gives CDR1 MNHEY, CDR2 SMNVEV (reference sequence). This CDR3 is built from 11 residues. Trimming left V 3 bases short and J 0 bases short, with 0 bases between.

This clonotype was observed a few times. The chain links TRBV7-9 to TRBJ2-3; the D is unclear. The CDR3 loop spans 14 amino acids. Germline CDR1 and CDR2: SEHNR and FQNEAQ (reference sequence). V lost 3 bases, J lost 2 bases, and 9 bases lay in between. CDR3 sequence (DNA): TGTGCCAGCAGCTTGTCTGCACCCACAGATACGCAGTATTTT. This gives the protein CASSLSAPTDTQYF.